This T cell receptor beta chain was found in a study of T cells after yellow fever vaccination. Study-wide results and limits: Most clones from primary vaccination were detected again post-booster (roughly 96% CD4, 88% CD8). The CD4 and CD8 compartments had a small share of their clonotypes in common.

V was trimmed by 4 bases and J by 0 bases, leaving 17 bases between them. CDR1 is SGDLS and CDR2 is YYNGEE in the germline V gene. The CDR3 is 17 residues long. The sample holds many counts of this clonotype. Its specificity is unknown. TCRdb itself ran the 5' RACE reads through MiXCR, one entry per CDR3 protein. The sample contains approximately 70,000 distinct CDR3 sequences, approximately 6.1% of which appear only once. This sequence was found in a man aged 18-30 years who received the YFV17D yellow fever vaccine. This chain links TRBV9 with TRBJ2-1; the D gene could be TRBD1 or TRBD2 (7 bases each). The starting material was CD8+ T cells sorted from PBMCs, obtained about 49 days after the first yellow fever vaccination. For the CDR3, the DNA is TGTGCCAGCAGCCCAGGGGGGGCGGCCAGCTCCTACAATGAGCAGTTCTTC. This gives the protein CASSPGGAASSYNEQFF.